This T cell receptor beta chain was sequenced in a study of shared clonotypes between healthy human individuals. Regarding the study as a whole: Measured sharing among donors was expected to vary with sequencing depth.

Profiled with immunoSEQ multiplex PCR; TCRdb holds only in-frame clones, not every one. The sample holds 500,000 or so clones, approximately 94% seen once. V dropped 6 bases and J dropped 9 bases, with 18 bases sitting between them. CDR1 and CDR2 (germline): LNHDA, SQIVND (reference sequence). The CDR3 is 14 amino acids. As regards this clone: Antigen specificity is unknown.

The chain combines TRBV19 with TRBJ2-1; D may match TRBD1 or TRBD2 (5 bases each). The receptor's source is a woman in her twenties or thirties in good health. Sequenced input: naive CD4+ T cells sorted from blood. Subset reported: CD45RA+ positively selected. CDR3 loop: CASSIPQGRGEQFF. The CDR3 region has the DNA TGTGCCAGTAGCATCCCCCAGGGACGGGGTGAGCAGTTCTTC.